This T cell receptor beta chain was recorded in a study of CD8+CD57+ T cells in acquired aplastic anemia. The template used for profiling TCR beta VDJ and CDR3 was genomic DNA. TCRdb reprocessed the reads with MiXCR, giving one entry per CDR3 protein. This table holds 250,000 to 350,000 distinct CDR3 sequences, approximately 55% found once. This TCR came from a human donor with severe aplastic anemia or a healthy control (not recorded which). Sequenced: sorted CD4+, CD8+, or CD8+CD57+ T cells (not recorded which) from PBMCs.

The chain's CDR3 is CASSMVDGYEQYF. DNA of the CDR3: TGTGCCAGTAGTATGGTTGACGGATACGAGCAGTACTTC. The rearrangement links TRBV19 to TRBJ2-7; D not resolved. V was pared by 3 bases and J by 4 bases, with 10 bases between. The CDR3 extends over 13 amino acids. CDR1 is LNHDA, CDR2 SQIVND, per germline (reference sequence).